This T cell receptor beta chain originates from a study of T cell responses to AZD1222 COVID-19 vaccine. Study observations and caveats: The donor group comprised mostly white British people and more females; the analysis possibly underestimated clonal diversity. Nearly half of unique spike-specific TCRs reportedly avoided B.1.351 and B.1.1.7 mutated regions.

Germline assignment: CDR1 LGHDT and CDR2 YNNKEL (reference sequence). This CDR3 is 15 amino acids long. There are a few counts of this clone. Its antigen is as yet unknown. At one of its ends the junction is not consistent with the germline gene, which may arise from a read error. The method was immunoSEQ multiplex PCR; TCRdb's version includes in-frame clones alone and lacks a portion of them. The data hold around 76,000 clones, with approximately 81% observed a single time. Source: peripheral blood, taken on day 0 of AZD1222 vaccination. This receptor was taken from an adult in good health. V and J are TRBV3-1 (or the pseudogene TRBV3-2) and TRBJ2-1; D is uncertain. CDR3 DNA: TGTGCCAGCAGCACGTCATCTCCCTCCGACAATGAGCAGTTCTTC. Translated, it gives CASSTSSPSDNEQFF.